One and the same sample provided the 18 T cell receptor beta chains below, sequenced in a study of blood T cell repertoires in COVID-19. Only in-frame clones appear in the TCRdb table, and some are missing; sequencing was by immunoSEQ multiplex PCR. This sample has 350,000 or so clones; approximately 89% occur once, and the top ten carry less than 5%. The sample was peripheral blood. The receptors derive from a woman in her fifties or sixties with COVID-19, enrolled during active disease.

The gene calls are TRBV28 and TRBJ1-2; perhaps TRBD1 as D (6 bases). The CDR3 runs to 16 residues. Trimming left V 6 bases short and J 1 base short, with 18 bases between. Germline lookup yields CDR1 MDHEN and CDR2 SYDVKM. CDR3 loop: CASSDRDNLFNYGYTF. CDR3 bases: TGTGCCAGCAGCGACCGGGACAACCTTTTTAACTATGGCTACACCTTC.

The J gene is TRBJ2-7, the V gene TRBV6-5; weak D call: TRBD1 (6 bases). There are 15 residues in the CDR3. The germline V and J ends were trimmed by 0 bases and 2 bases, with 11 bases remaining between them. CDR1 is MNHEY, CDR2 SVGAGI, per germline. CDR3 protein: CASSYSSTGPYEQYF. CDR3 nucleotide sequence: TGTGCCAGCAGTTACTCGTCTACAGGGCCCTACGAGCAGTACTTC.

About this clone: This sample also contains other DNA sequences that code for the same CDR3. The V and J genes are TRBV5-1 and TRBJ2-3; a weak D match, TRBD1 (6 bases). Trimming took 1 base from V and 3 from J, leaving 6 bases between them. CDR1 is SGHRS and CDR2 is YFSETQ in the germline V gene. The CDR3 is 13 residues long. The CDR3 reads CASSLQGTDTQYF. The DNA for the CDR3 is TGCGCCAGCAGCTTGCAGGGGACAGATACGCAGTATTTT.

V usage is TRBV9 and J usage is TRBJ2-7; TRBD1 agrees at 9 bases. The CDR3 contains 13 residues. Germline CDR1 reads SGDLS; CDR2 reads YYNGEE. After removal of 4 bases from V and 5 bases from J, the junction contained 4 bases not matched to a gene. In nucleotides, the CDR3 is TGTGCCAGCAGCCACGGACAGGGGAACGAGCAGTACTTC. Its protein is CASSHGQGNEQYF.

This chain uses TRBV5-4 with TRBJ1-6; 7 bases are shared with TRBD1. CDR1 and CDR2 (germline): SGHNT, YYREEE (reference sequence). CDR3 length equals 14 residues. V was pared by 0 bases and J by 12 bases, with 6 bases of the junction left unmatched. The CDR3 loop reads CASSLGQGPIPLHF. CDR3 DNA: TGTGCCAGCAGCTTGGGACAGGGACCGATACCCCTCCACTTT.

The CDR3 DNA follows: TGTGCCAGCAGCCGGACAGCTACGAACACTGAAGCTTTCTTT. Protein product: CASSRTATNTEAFF. The gene calls are TRBV6-5 and TRBJ1-1; possible D gene TRBD1, 6 bases. V was clipped by 6 bases and J by 1 base, with 12 bases between them. CDR1 and CDR2 (germline): MNHEY, SVGAGI. CDR3 length: 14 residues.

The rearrangement uses TRBV18 and TRBJ2-1; maybe TRBD1 (6 bases). The CDR3 totals 18 residues. With 2 bases removed from V and 11 bases from J, the gap between germline ends came to 28 bases. Germline lookup yields CDR1 KGHSH and CDR2 LQKENI. CDR3 loop: CASSPNEQGLARTYQQFF. Written as DNA, the CDR3 is TGTGCCAGCTCACCAAATGAACAGGGCCTAGCCAGAACGTATCAGCAGTTCTTC.

The rearrangement links TRBV4-1 to TRBJ1-6; D is possibly TRBD1 (5 bases). The CDR3 length is 20 residues. Germline CDR1 reads MGHRA; CDR2 reads YSYEKL. V was shortened by 0 bases and J by 0 bases, with 18 bases between the two germline ends. CDR3 DNA sequence: TGCGCCAGCAGCCAAGATTTGGGCCAGCCGGGACTCTCCTATAATTCACCCCTCCACTTT. Residues: CASSQDLGQPGLSYNSPLHF.

The chain is built from TRBV28 and TRBJ1-4, with 7 bases aligning to TRBD1. The CDR3 totals 13 residues. CDR1 is MDHEN and CDR2 is SYDVKM in the germline V gene. Trimming at V came to 8 bases and at J to 8 bases, leaving 8 bases not matched to a gene. The CDR3 DNA reads TGTGCCAGCGGTACAGGGGCAGGGGAAAAACTGTTTTTT. This translates into CASGTGAGEKLFF.

The chain has TRBV19 and TRBJ1-3; TRBD1 matches 7 bases. Germline V gives CDR1 LNHDA, CDR2 SQIVND (reference sequence). Germline trimming cut 7 bases from V and 0 bases from J; bases unmatched to any gene: 9. CDR3 length: 16 residues. The DNA for the CDR3 is TGTGCCAGTATCCCGACAGGGTATGTCTCTGGAAACACCATATATTTT. This encodes CASIPTGYVSGNTIYF.

V usage is TRBV6-5 and J usage is TRBJ1-2, with a weak D call TRBD1 (6 bases). Germline V gene sequence: CDR1 MNHEY, CDR2 SVGAGI. The CDR3 has 13 amino acids. Trimming stripped 3 bases from V and 4 bases from J, with 9 bases between. For the CDR3, the DNA is TGTGCCAGCAGTTATACAGGGACCTATGGCTACACCTTC. This gives the protein CASSYTGTYGYTF.

V is TRBV28 and J is TRBJ1-6, with TRBD1 identical over 8 bases. The CDR3 runs to 15 residues. Per germline, CDR1 MDHEN and CDR2 SYDVKM. V was pared by 6 bases and J by 4 bases, with 5 bases of the junction left unmatched. DNA of the CDR3: TGTGCCAGCAGCGCAGGGGGCGGGTATAATTCACCCCTCCACTTT. Translated: CASSAGGGYNSPLHF.

J is TRBJ1-3 and V is TRBV6-5; D possibly corresponds to TRBD1 (5 bases). Germline assignment: CDR1 MNHEY and CDR2 SVGAGI. The V end was cut by 9 bases, the J end by 1 base, with 16 bases between. The CDR3 covers 15 residues. Here the CDR3 DNA reads TGTGCCAGTTGGGTAGCGGGGGTTTCTGGAAACACCATATATTTT. Its protein is CASWVAGVSGNTIYF.

As regards this clone: The same CDR3 is also encoded by other DNA sequences in this sample. This chain connects TRBV7-9 to TRBJ1-2; the D is unclear. The CDR3 runs 13 residues. Trimming stripped 1 base from V and 5 bases from J, with 8 bases between. CDR1 is SEHNR and CDR2 is FQNEAQ in the germline V gene (reference sequence). The CDR3 spells CASSLGTAYGYTF. In nucleotides, the CDR3 is TGTGCCAGCAGCTTAGGAACAGCTTATGGCTACACCTTC.

The chain has TRBV2 and TRBJ1-2, with a weak D call TRBD1 (6 bases). Trimming left V 5 bases short and J 6 bases short, with 19 bases between. CDR1 is SNHLY, CDR2 FYNNEI, per germline. This CDR3 region has 15 residues. CDR3 amino acids: CASSPGGAGRNGYTF. The DNA for the CDR3 is TGTGCCAGCAGTCCTGGGGGGGCGGGAAGGAATGGCTACACCTTC.

This sequence joins TRBV7-8 and TRBJ1-1; D is perhaps TRBD1 (6 bases). Trimming took off 5 bases at V and 1 base at J, with 20 bases between the two ends. CDR3 length equals 17 residues. Germline CDR1 reads SGHVS; CDR2 reads FQNEAQ. The CDR3, as DNA: TGTGCCAGCAGCCGAACGTTTGAGGGGGTCTGGAACACTGAAGCTTTCTTT. Translating it yields CASSRTFEGVWNTEAFF. Drawing the rest from reference TRBV7-8 and TRBJ1-1, the complete variable domain is GAGVSQSPRYKVAKRGQDVALRCDPISGHVSLFWYQQALGQGPEFLTYFQNEAQLDKSGLPSDRFFAERPEGSVSTLKIQRTQQEDSAVYLCASSRTFEGVWNTEAFFGQGTRLTVV.

The V and J genes are TRBV10-3 and TRBJ1-2, with D possibly being TRBD1 (6 bases). This CDR3 comprises 13 residues. V lost 5 bases and J lost 4, with 11 bases in between. Germline V gene lookup returns CDR1 ENHRY and CDR2 SYGVKD. In DNA form, the CDR3 reads TGTGCCATCAGTCTCGGACAGAGCTATGGCTACACCTTC. It encodes CAISLGQSYGYTF.

This chain joins TRBV7-8 and TRBJ2-1, with a possible D match to TRBD2 (6 bases). The CDR3 is 14 amino acids. Trimming took 10 bases from V and 7 from J, leaving 20 bases between them. Per germline, CDR1 SGHVS and CDR2 FQNEAQ. CDR3 sequence: CATLPGLHANEQFF. The CDR3 DNA is TGTGCCACCTTGCCGGGACTGCACGCGAATGAGCAGTTCTTC.